These T cell receptor beta chains were read from a single sample in a study of control samples from healthy donors and cancer patients. Produced via immunoSEQ multiplex PCR; TCRdb's table is partial and in-frame only. The table shows 70,000 to 100,000 clones, with about 89% occurring only once. The sequenced sample was blood. All receptors come from a woman in her sixties in good health. CDR3s include the opening cysteine and the closing phenylalanine or tryptophan. Fields, in order: clone size, V gene, J gene, CDR3 protein. Expanded clones get a size class; other rows say once, few or many, or leave the size out.

.	TRBV6-5	TRBJ2-7	CASSYGTSGGRKQYF
.	TRBV9	TRBJ2-7	CASSAVDGSYEQYF
once	TRBV28	TRBJ1-1	CATKGQGRTEAFF
.	TRBV5-1	TRBJ1-2	CASSPNNPQGHGYTF
.	TRBV27	TRBJ1-2	CASSSTANYGYTF
.	TRBV5-4	TRBJ1-2	CASSYRQGAGGYTF
once	TRBV5-5	TRBJ1-4	CASSLMAGVEKLFF
.	TRBV10-1	TRBJ2-2	CASSGRRSAGELFF
.	TRBV10-1	TRBJ2-2	CASMGFITGELFF
.	TRBV10-3	TRBJ1-2	CAISVGPNYGYTF
.	TRBV5-1	TRBJ1-4	CASSLAQGNEKLFF
.	TRBV11-3	TRBJ2-7	CASSFSTGYYEQYF
.	TRBV6-6	TRBJ1-1	CASSKLQGADTEAFF
.	TRBV5-1	TRBJ1-5	CASSQRTGEQPQHF
.	TRBV28	TRBJ1-2	CASSSPSANYGYTF
.	TRBV2	TRBJ2-4	CASSARVRGLGNIQYF
.	TRBV9	TRBJ2-5	CASSALRQGPETQYF
once	TRBV29-1	TRBJ1-3	CSVEGQGGLGAGNTIYF
.	TRBV7-3	TRBJ2-1	CASALMGDPYNEQFF
.	TRBV27	TRBJ1-1	CASRTGQFTEAFF
.	TRBV6-5	TRBJ1-1	CASSPEGESTEAFF
.	TRBV27	TRBJ1-4	CASSLLGTTANEKLFF
.	TRBV12-3/TRBV12-4	TRBJ1-1	CASSLQYSTEAFF
.	TRBV19	TRBJ1-5	CASSIGYSNQPQHF
.	TRBV2	TRBJ2-7	CASTGSGGSYEQYF
.	TRBV6-5	TRBJ2-7	CASKSRASGFDEQYF
.	TRBV7-9	TRBJ2-1	CASSNRGNPANEQFF
.	TRBV14	TRBJ2-7	CASSQFYEQYF
.	TRBV5-1	TRBJ2-5	CASSLGTGDGETQYF
.	TRBV29-1	TRBJ1-4	CSVEDRKPGQFLALGALLNEKLFF